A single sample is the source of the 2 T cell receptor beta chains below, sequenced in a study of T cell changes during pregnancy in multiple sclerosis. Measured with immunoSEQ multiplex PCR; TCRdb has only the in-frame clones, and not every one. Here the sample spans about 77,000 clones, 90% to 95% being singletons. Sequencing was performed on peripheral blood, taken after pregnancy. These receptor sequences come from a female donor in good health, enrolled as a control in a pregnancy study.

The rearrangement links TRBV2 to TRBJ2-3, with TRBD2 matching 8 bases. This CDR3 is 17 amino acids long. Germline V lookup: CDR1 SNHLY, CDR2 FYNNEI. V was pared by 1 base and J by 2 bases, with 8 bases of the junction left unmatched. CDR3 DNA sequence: TGTGCCAGCAGTGAAGTGGGAGCGGGGGCCTTCACAGATACGCAGTATTTT. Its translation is CASSEVGAGAFTDTQYF.

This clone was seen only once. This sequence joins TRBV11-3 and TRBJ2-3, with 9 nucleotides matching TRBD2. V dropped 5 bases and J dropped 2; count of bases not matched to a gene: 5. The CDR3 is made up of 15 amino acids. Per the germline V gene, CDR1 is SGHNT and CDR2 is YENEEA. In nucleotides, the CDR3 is TGTGCCAGCAGCCCGCGGGGGGGCAACACAGATACGCAGTATTTT. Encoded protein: CASSPRGGNTDTQYF. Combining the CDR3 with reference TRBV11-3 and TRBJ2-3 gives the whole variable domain EAGVVQSPRYKIIEKKQPVAFWCNPISGHNTLYWYLQNLGQGPELLIRYENEEAVDDSQLPKDRFSAERLKGVDSTLKIQPAELGDSAVYLCASSPRGGNTDTQYFGPGTRLTVL.